The 4 T cell receptor beta chains listed next were all sequenced from one sample in a study of blood T cell repertoires in COVID-19. Measured with immunoSEQ multiplex PCR; TCRdb has only the in-frame clones, and not every one. Of approximately 200,000 clones in the sample, around 87% are singletons; the top ten hold about 7%. The source material was PBMCs or T cells enriched from blood (not recorded which). These receptors were collected from a man aged 25 to 45 in a cohort exposed to, infected with or recovered from COVID-19 (not recorded which).

The CDR3 spells CASSVGAGTGVEAFF. The CDR3 DNA reads as TGTGCCAGCAGCGTGGGGGCCGGGACAGGGGTTGAAGCTTTCTTT. This sequence joins TRBV5-6 and TRBJ1-1; the match to TRBD1 covers 10 bases. Germline CDR1 is SGHDT and CDR2 is YYEEEE. This CDR3 spans 15 amino acids. V dropped 4 bases and J dropped 7; count of bases not matched to a gene: 10.

The chain joins TRBV5-1 to TRBJ2-2; TRBD2 agrees at 13 bases. Germline-derived CDR1 and CDR2 are SGHRS and YFSETQ. J was trimmed by 5 bases and V by 4 bases; bases with no gene match: 8. The CDR3 contains 17 residues. CDR3 sequence (DNA): TGCGCCAGCAGCCCCGGACTAGCGGGAGCGCGGACCGGGGAGCTGTTTTTT. The encoded protein is CASSPGLAGARTGELFF.

The chain is built from TRBV6-1 and TRBJ1-4, with a possible D match to TRBD1 (6 bases). The germline V gene has CDR1 MNHNS and CDR2 SASEGT. CDR3 length equals 13 residues. Trimming cost V 7 bases and J 8 bases, with 14 bases left between them. CDR3 protein: CASTAGTTEKLFF. Written as DNA, the CDR3 is TGTGCCAGCACAGCCGGGACAACAGAAAAACTGTTTTTT.

V gene TRBV12-5 combines with J gene TRBJ2-1, with D perhaps matching TRBD2 (5 bases). The CDR3 has 16 residues. Trimming left V 5 bases short and J 7 bases short, with 21 bases between. Germline V gives CDR1 LGHNT, CDR2 FRNRAP. CDR3 sequence reads: CASGRTGRALLNEQFF. Here the CDR3 DNA reads TGTGCTAGTGGTCGGACTGGTCGGGCTCTACTTAATGAGCAGTTCTTC.